The 27 T cell receptor beta chains reported below all come from one sample, sequenced in a study of cytomegalovirus exposure and HLA in healthy donors. The PCR had 60 Vbeta and 13 Jbeta primers. Repertoires were generated with immunoSEQ multiplex PCR, while TCRdb's copy carries only in-frame clones and drops some. The repertoire holds 200,000 or so clones, roughly 77% seen once, with around 0.42% in the top ten. The specimen was PBMCs. These receptors were obtained from a male donor in good health and CMV-seropositive.

The rearrangement joins TRBV7-2 to TRBJ2-1; 7 positions agree with TRBD2. Unmatched junction bases numbered 15, after V lost 1 base and J lost 9 bases. The CDR3 consists of 17 residues. In germline, CDR1 is SGHTA, CDR2 FQGNSA. This chain's CDR3 is CASSLVGSGTNGIEQFF. CDR3 DNA: TGTGCCAGCAGCTTAGTCGGGAGCGGGACCAACGGAATTGAGCAGTTCTTC.

The rearrangement links TRBV27 to TRBJ2-3; D is unresolved. Germline V gene lookup returns CDR1 MNHEY and CDR2 SMNVEV (reference sequence). The V end lost 8 bases, the J end lost 2 bases, and 11 bases lay between the germline ends. The CDR3 spans 13 residues. This chain's CDR3 is CASLGSLTDTQYF. The CDR3 nucleotides read TGTGCCAGCCTAGGAAGCCTCACAGATACGCAGTATTTT.

This clone showed up just a few times. The rearrangement links TRBV7-9 to TRBJ2-7; 14 nucleotides line up with TRBD2. This CDR3 region has 15 residues. V lost 4 bases, J lost 2 bases, and 1 base stayed unmatched. Germline V gene lookup returns CDR1 SEHNR and CDR2 FQNEAQ (reference sequence). DNA of the CDR3: TGTGCCAGCAGCTCGACTAGCGGGGGGGCCTACGAGCAGTACTTC. It encodes CASSSTSGGAYEQYF.

This clone was detected only once. The CDR3 DNA follows: TGTGCCAGCAGTTTCGGGGGACTCTACAATGAGCAGTTCTTC. Translated, it gives CASSFGGLYNEQFF. The V gene is TRBV27, the J gene TRBJ2-1, with D perhaps matching TRBD2 (6 bases). Trimming pared 3 bases from V and 3 bases from J, leaving 9 bases between. Germline CDR1 MNHEY, CDR2 SMNVEV (reference sequence). This CDR3 contains 14 residues.

The CDR3 DNA follows: TGTGCCATCAGTGCCGGGGGGGGGAACACTGAAGCTTTCTTT. It codes for CAISAGGGNTEAFF. J is TRBJ1-1 and V is TRBV10-3, with D possibly being TRBD1 (5 bases). CDR1 and CDR2 from the germline V gene are ENHRY and SYGVKD. CDR3 length: 14 amino acids. Trimming removed 4 bases at V and 1 base at J, with 10 bases between.

This clone turned up a few times. The rearrangement uses TRBV2 and TRBJ2-7; 7 bases are a match to TRBD2. The germline V gene encodes CDR1 SNHLY and CDR2 FYNNEI. The J segment lost 6 bases and the V segment lost 7 bases, leaving 9 bases of the junction unmatched. The CDR3 sequence is 13 residues long. Here the CDR3 DNA reads TGTGCCAGCACCCCATTCGGGGGGTTCGAGCAGTACTTC. Translating it yields CASTPFGGFEQYF.

There are a few counts of this clone. The chain combines TRBV9 with TRBJ1-4; D is undetermined. This CDR3 is built from 16 residues. V gave up 1 base and J gave up 15 bases, with 25 bases separating them. Germline V lookup: CDR1 SGDLS, CDR2 YYNGEE. The CDR3 spells CASSVPPTGPQKEVFF. The CDR3 nucleotides are TGTGCCAGCAGCGTACCGCCGACTGGGCCACAGAAGGAGGTGTTTTTT. The whole variable domain, filled in from reference TRBV9 and TRBJ1-4, reads DSGVTQTPKHLITATGQRVTLRCSPRSGDLSVYWYQQSLDQGLQFLIQYYNGEERAKGNILERFSAQQFPDLHSELNLSSLELGDSALYFCASSVPPTGPQKEVFFGSGTQLSVL.

The chain's CDR3 is CASSDSGLAGGTDTQYF. In DNA form, the CDR3 reads TGTGCCAGCAGTGACTCTGGACTAGCGGGAGGCACAGATACGCAGTATTTT. V usage is TRBV6-4 and J usage is TRBJ2-3, with 13 positions matching TRBD2. This CDR3 has 17 amino acids. V was clipped by 0 bases and J by 1 base; unmatched bases: 1. CDR1 MRHNA and CDR2 SNTAGT come from the germline V gene.

On this clone: This sample includes further DNA sequences coding for the same CDR3. The chain recombines TRBV18 with TRBJ2-1, with 8 bases that match TRBD2. CDR1 is KGHSH, CDR2 LQKENI, per germline. This CDR3 spans 15 amino acids. The trim removed 6 bases at V and 5 bases at J, leaving 9 bases unmatched. The DNA for the CDR3 is TGTGCCAGCTCGCCGGTACTAGCGGTAAACAATGAGCAGTTCTTC. Protein: CASSPVLAVNNEQFF. The full variable domain, in which reference TRBV18 and TRBJ2-1 provide the parts outside the CDR3, is NAGVMQNPRHLVRRRGQEARLRCSPMKGHSHVYWYRQLPEEGLKFMVYLQKENIIDESGMPKERFSAEFPKEGPSILRIQQVVRGDSAAYFCASSPVLAVNNEQFFGPGTRLTVL.

The V gene is TRBV10-3, the J gene TRBJ1-3, with 8 nucleotides matching TRBD1. J was trimmed by 4 bases and V by 10 bases; bases with no gene match: 6. The CDR3 has 13 amino acids. Per the germline V gene, CDR1 is ENHRY and CDR2 is SYGVKD. CDR3 coding DNA: TGTGCCACTCAGGGGGCGGGCGGAAACACCATATATTTT. It specifies CATQGAGGNTIYF.

The chain links TRBV7-9 to TRBJ2-1; 12 nucleotides match TRBD2. Losses at the gene ends were 5 bases for V and 4 bases for J; bases not matched to a gene: 9. CDR1 SEHNR and CDR2 FQNEAQ come from the germline V gene (reference sequence). The CDR3 runs 17 residues. The CDR3 loop is CASSPTSGGLLYNEQFF. The CDR3 coding sequence is TGTGCCAGCAGCCCCACTAGCGGGGGGCTCCTTTACAATGAGCAGTTCTTC.

The chain employs TRBV6-1 and TRBJ2-7, with 7 bases fitting TRBD1. Per the germline V gene, CDR1 is MNHNS and CDR2 is SASEGT. The CDR3 contains 14 residues. J was trimmed by 0 bases and V by 6 bases; bases with no gene match: 5. The CDR3 coding sequence is TGTGCCAGCAGAGAGACAGGGCGCTCCTACGAGCAGTACTTC. Its translation is CASRETGRSYEQYF.

This clone was observed a few times. The chain joins TRBV2 to TRBJ2-3; 7 bases line up with TRBD2. V dropped 3 bases and J dropped 2; count of bases not matched to a gene: 8. This CDR3 contains 16 residues. The V gene's germline CDR1 is SNHLY and CDR2 FYNNEI. The CDR3 reads CASSDPLAVITDTQYF. The CDR3 DNA reads as TGTGCCAGCAGTGACCCTCTAGCGGTCATCACAGATACGCAGTATTTT.

The chain combines TRBV7-2 with TRBJ1-4; 10 bases align to TRBD1. With 0 bases clipped from V and 8 bases from J, the junction kept 3 bases outside the gene matches. The CDR3 covers 15 residues. Germline CDR1 is SGHTA and CDR2 is FQGNSA. This CDR3 reads CASSLAGTGAEKLFF. The CDR3 coding sequence is TGTGCCAGCAGCTTAGCCGGGACAGGGGCGGAAAAACTGTTTTTT.

The chain has TRBV6-5 and TRBJ1-2; 11 bases align to TRBD1. This CDR3 contains 15 residues. V shed 2 bases, J shed 4 bases, and the junction held 3 bases outside the gene matches. In germline, CDR1 is MNHEY, CDR2 SVGAGI. This CDR3 reads CASSYGTGGVYGYTF. The CDR3 region has the DNA TGTGCCAGCAGTTACGGGACAGGGGGAGTCTATGGCTACACCTTC.

This clone is a singleton in its sample. J is TRBJ2-1 and V is TRBV19; D not certain. The CDR3 is made up of 13 amino acids. Trimming removed 6 bases at V and 2 bases at J, with 8 bases between. Germline CDR1 reads LNHDA; CDR2 reads SQIVND (reference sequence). CDR3 nucleotides: TGTGCCAGTAGACACATCGCCTACAATGAGCAGTTCTTC. Amino acids: CASRHIAYNEQFF. Using reference TRBV19 and TRBJ2-1 for the parts outside the CDR3, the full variable domain is DGGITQSPKYLFRKEGQNVTLSCEQNLNHDAMYWYRQDPGQGLRLIYYSQIVNDFQKGDIAEGYSVSREKKESFPLTVTSAQKNPTAFYLCASRHIAYNEQFFGPGTRLTVL.

The sample holds one count of this clone. CDR3 sequence: CASSPDVGRRLAKETQYF. The CDR3 DNA follows: TGTGCCAGCTCACCGGACGTCGGGCGGCGGCTAGCAAAAGAGACCCAGTACTTC. The genes are TRBV18 and TRBJ2-5; perhaps TRBD2 as D (5 bases). This CDR3 region has 18 residues. V shed 3 bases and J shed 3 bases, with 23 bases lying between them. Germline CDR1 reads KGHSH; CDR2 reads LQKENI.

The CDR3 is CASSVWPSSGNTIYF. CDR3 bases: TGTGCCAGCAGTGTTTGGCCTAGCTCTGGAAACACCATATATTTT. The V gene is TRBV6-1, the J gene TRBJ1-3, with no clear D. Per the germline V gene, CDR1 is MNHNS and CDR2 is SASEGT. Trimming removed 4 bases at V and 0 bases at J, with 10 bases between. The CDR3 covers 15 residues.

The chain combines TRBV7-2 with TRBJ2-3; 11 positions agree with TRBD2. Germline lookup yields CDR1 SGHTA and CDR2 FQGNSA. V lost 6 bases to trimming and J lost 3 bases; unmatched junction nucleotides: 5. The CDR3 sequence is 15 residues long. The CDR3 protein is CASRLGLAETDTQYF. CDR3 nucleotides: TGTGCCAGCAGACTGGGACTAGCGGAAACAGATACGCAGTATTTT.

The V and J genes are TRBV29-1 and TRBJ1-4, with no clear D. Germline values: CDR1 SQVTM, CDR2 ANQGSEA. CDR3 size: 12 residues. V was shortened by 7 bases and J by 8 bases, with 14 bases between the two germline ends. In DNA, the CDR3 is TGCAGCGCCGCCGGGTGGAAAGAAAAACTGTTTTTT. Protein: CSAAGWKEKLFF.

The rearrangement links TRBV15 to TRBJ2-7, with 7 nucleotides matching TRBD2. This CDR3 has 15 residues. With V trimmed by 0 bases and J by 4 bases, 6 bases remained unmatched. Germline values: CDR1 LNHNV, CDR2 YYDKDF (reference sequence). The CDR3 region is CATSRDRAGDYEQYF. In nucleotides, the CDR3 is TGTGCCACCAGCAGAGATCGGGCGGGAGATTACGAGCAGTACTTC.

V gene TRBV30 combines with J gene TRBJ2-6; D uncertain. This CDR3 has 15 amino acids. The germline V and J ends were trimmed by 3 bases and 0 bases, with 9 bases remaining between them. Germline lookup yields CDR1 GTSNPN and CDR2 SVGIG (reference sequence). The CDR3 DNA sequence: TGTGCCTGGAGCCCTCAGGACTCTGGGGCCAACGTCCTGACTTTC. It translates to CAWSPQDSGANVLTF.

This clone was detected a few times. The J gene is TRBJ2-2, the V gene TRBV6-6, with D perhaps TRBD2 (6 bases). The CDR3 consists of 15 residues. V lost 7 bases and J 5 bases, leaving 17 bases between the germline ends. Looked up from germline, CDR1 is MNHNY and CDR2 is SVGAGI (reference sequence). DNA of the CDR3: TGTGCCAGCACCCCCTCGCGGGATTCTACCGGGGAGCTGTTTTTT. Encoded protein: CASTPSRDSTGELFF.

As concerns this clone: This same CDR3 is encoded by further DNA sequences in the sample. The chain uses TRBV27 and TRBJ2-1; D might be TRBD2 (6 bases). V lost 2 bases and J lost 2, with 7 bases in between. Germline V gene sequence: CDR1 MNHEY, CDR2 SMNVEV (reference sequence). This CDR3 spans 14 amino acids. CDR3 nucleotide sequence: TGTGCCAGCAGTTTAGGCGGGACCTACAATGAGCAGTTCTTC. It codes for CASSLGGTYNEQFF.

The chain has TRBV18 and TRBJ1-2; a possible D gene is TRBD1 (5 bases). CDR1 and CDR2 (germline): KGHSH, LQKENI. Trimming pared 10 bases from V and 4 bases from J, leaving 13 bases between. The CDR3 runs to 12 residues. CDR3 DNA: TGTGCCACGACAGACAGCCCCTATGGCTACACCTTC. Its protein is CATTDSPYGYTF.

The chain joins TRBV2 to TRBJ1-1, with D unresolved. This CDR3 has 11 amino acids. Deletions cut 8 bases from V and 3 bases from J, with 7 bases between. The germline V gene has CDR1 SNHLY and CDR2 FYNNEI. In DNA form, the CDR3 reads TGTGCCAGCTTACTGGACACTGAAGCTTTCTTT. It translates to CASLLDTEAFF.

The chain combines TRBV19 with TRBJ1-3, with D possibly being TRBD1 (6 bases). The CDR3 spans 14 residues. Germline CDR1 and CDR2: LNHDA and SQIVND (reference sequence). CDR3 region: CVGSDSVSGNTIYF. DNA of the CDR3: TGTGTCGGTTCGGACAGCGTCTCTGGAAACACCATATATTTT. Complete variable domain (other parts from reference TRBV19 and TRBJ1-3): DGGITQSPKYLFRKEGQNVTLSCEQNLNHDAMYWYRQDPGQGLRLIYYSQIVNDFQKGDIAEGYSVSREKKESFPLTVTSAQKNPTAFYLCVGSDSVSGNTIYFGEGSWLTVV.